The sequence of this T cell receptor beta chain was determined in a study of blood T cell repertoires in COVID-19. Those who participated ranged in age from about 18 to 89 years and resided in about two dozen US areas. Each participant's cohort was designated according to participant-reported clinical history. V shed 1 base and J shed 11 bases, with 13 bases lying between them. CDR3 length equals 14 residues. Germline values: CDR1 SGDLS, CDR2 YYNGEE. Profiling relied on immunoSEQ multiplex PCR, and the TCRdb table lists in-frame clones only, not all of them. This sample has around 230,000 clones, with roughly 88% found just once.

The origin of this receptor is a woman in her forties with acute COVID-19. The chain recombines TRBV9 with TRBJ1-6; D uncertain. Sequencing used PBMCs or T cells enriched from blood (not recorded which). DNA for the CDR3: TGTGCCAGCAGCGTAAGTCAGGCCCTGACACCCCTCCACTTT. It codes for CASSVSQALTPLHF. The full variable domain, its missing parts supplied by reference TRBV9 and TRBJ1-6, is DSGVTQTPKHLITATGQRVTLRCSPRSGDLSVYWYQQSLDQGLQFLIQYYNGEERAKGNILERFSAQQFPDLHSELNLSSLELGDSALYFCASSVSQALTPLHFGNGTRLTVT.